The clone carrying this TCR beta chain was counted a few times. This entry belongs to a study of human T cells and chemical hapten exposure. V lost 3 bases to trimming and J lost 0 bases; unmatched junction nucleotides: 9. The CDR3 runs 17 residues. CDR1 is ENHRY, CDR2 SYGVKD, per germline. Time point described: healthy volunteer bleed at 2 weeks. From whole blood left unfractionated, total RNA was extracted. MiXCR, run by TCRdb on the RACE reads, gives a single entry per CDR3 protein. This sample has approximately 90,000 distinct CDR3 sequences, with about 8.8% found just once. Sequencing was carried out using whole blood. This sequence joins TRBV10-3 and TRBJ2-7, with TRBD2 matching over 9 bases. The source is a female donor in good health. Some clones in this sample may be carry-over from other donors' samples. The CDR3 here is CAISDYLAGETSYEQYF. The CDR3 DNA reads as TGTGCCATCAGTGATTACTTAGCGGGGGAGACCTCCTACGAGCAGTACTTC.